This TCR beta chain was identified in a study of technical replicates of blood from several donors. Measured with immunoSEQ multiplex PCR; TCRdb has only the in-frame clones, and not every one. The sample holds approximately 74,000 clones, approximately 89% seen once. CDR3 size: 15 residues. The germline V gene encodes CDR1 SNHLY and CDR2 FYNNEI. V lost 10 bases to trimming and J lost 5 bases, with 21 bases between them. Sample: PBMCs. The sequence came from a human donor in good health. Some clones in this sample may be carry-over from other donors' samples. This chain links TRBV2 with TRBJ2-1, with D possibly matching TRBD2 (6 bases). The CDR3 is CATGEVVRLHNEQFF. CDR3 nucleotide sequence: TGTGCCACCGGGGAGGTGGTTCGACTACACAATGAGCAGTTCTTC. Full variable domain (outside the CDR3, taken from reference TRBV2 and TRBJ2-1): EPEVTQTPSHQVTQMGQEVILRCVPISNHLYFYWYRQILGQKVEFLVSFYNNEISEKSEIFDDQFSVERPDGSNFTLKIRSTKLEDSAMYFCATGEVVRLHNEQFFGPGTRLTVL.